The 13 T cell receptor beta chains below were found in one sample sequenced in a study of CD4 and CD8 cells across lung adenocarcinoma regions. TCRdb used MiXCR to reprocess the PCR reads, holding one entry per CDR3 protein. The sample has 20,000 to 25,000 distinct CDR3 sequences; roughly half are singletons. Sequencing input: CD4+ T cells from the center of a lung tumor. The receptors were gathered from a male donor with lung adenocarcinoma. The CD4 and CD8 labels of this study may be unreliable.

This chain connects TRBV3-1 to TRBJ2-5; 7 bases match TRBD2. The assigned J gene may be wrong: the sequence end matches TRBJ2-7 better. This CDR3 comprises 16 residues. The germline CDR1 and CDR2 sequences are LGHDT and YNNKEL (reference sequence). The CDR3 region is CASSSRDYPSSYEQYF. The CDR3 DNA sequence: TGTGCCAGCAGCTCGCGGGACTACCCCTCCTCCTACGAGCAGTACTTC.

This clonotype was observed a handful of times. The rearrangement links TRBV6-4 to TRBJ2-3, with D tentatively TRBD2 (6 bases). The CDR3 sequence is 13 residues long. Trimming shortened V by 4 bases and J by 3 bases, and 8 bases separated the two germline ends. Germline V gene data show CDR1 as MRHNA and CDR2 as SNTAGT. This CDR3 reads CASSAGTTDTQYF. CDR3 DNA sequence: TGTGCCAGCAGTGCCGGGACTACAGATACGCAGTATTTT.

The rearrangement links TRBV27 to TRBJ2-3; a weak D match, TRBD1 (6 bases). There are 17 residues in the CDR3. V was trimmed by 5 bases and J by 14 bases, leaving 32 bases between them. Germline CDR1 is MNHEY and CDR2 is SMNVEV (reference sequence). Here the CDR3 reads CASSPGRLASGTNTLYF. In DNA form, the CDR3 reads TGTGCCAGCAGTCCTGGCCGGCTAGCTTCTGGGACAAATACCCTGTATTTT.

With respect to this clonotype: This likely comes from a read error, as the CDR3 has no conserved phenylalanine or tryptophan at its end. The limits of the CDR3 on the DNA are not certain, so only TCRdb's listed CDR3 is given. The chain recombines TRBV10-3 with TRBJ2-5; the DNA was not used to check the table's D call, TRBD1. From germline, CDR1 is ENHRY and CDR2 SYGVKD. Termini included, the CDR3 measures 14 amino acids. The CDR3 here is CAIAFLTGAKTRLL.

A word on this clonotype: At one of its ends the junction is not consistent with the germline gene, which may arise from a read error. This chain uses TRBV27 with TRBJ2-3; D unresolved. This CDR3 has 15 amino acids. CDR1 MNHEY and CDR2 SMNVEV come from the germline V gene (reference sequence). The CDR3 region is CASSLWRRAANTQYF. CDR3 DNA sequence: TGTGCCAGCAGTTTATGGCGCAGAGCCGCAAACACTCAGTATTTC.

Within the sample, this clonotype is medium-sized. The chain employs TRBV10-1 and TRBJ2-3; 8 bases line up with TRBD2. After removal of 2 bases from V and 5 bases from J, the junction contained 12 bases not matched to a gene. Germline assignment: CDR1 WNHNN and CDR2 SYGVQD (reference sequence). This CDR3 has 17 amino acids. The CDR3 sequence: CASSEAAGVSQGDTQYF. CDR3 DNA sequence: TGCGCCAGCAGTGAGGCAGCGGGAGTGAGTCAGGGAGATACGCAGTATTTT.

This chain uses TRBV27 with TRBJ2-4, with D unresolved. Germline V lookup: CDR1 MNHEY, CDR2 SMNVEV (reference sequence). V was cut by 5 bases and J by 13 bases, with 30 bases left in between. The CDR3 consists of 17 residues. The CDR3 nucleotides read TGTGCCAGCAGTCCTGGCCGAGTAGTTTCAGGCACAAACACGCAGTACTTC. It encodes CASSPGRVVSGTNTQYF.

V usage is TRBV6-5 and J usage is TRBJ2-2; D possibly corresponds to TRBD2 (5 bases). The tail of the sequence fits TRBJ2-3 better, so the J call may be wrong. The germline V gene encodes CDR1 MNHEY and CDR2 SVGAGI. The CDR3 is made up of 16 amino acids. CDR3: CASSYQQAGFTGAQYF. The CDR3 DNA is TGTGCCAGCAGTTATCAGCAGGCTGGGTTTACCGGGGCGCAGTATTTT.

In this sample, this clonotype turned up many times. The chain recombines TRBV12-3 or TRBV12-4 with TRBJ1-6; D may be TRBD1 (5 bases). Trimming took off 3 bases at V and 5 bases at J, with 11 bases between the two ends. This CDR3 is built from 15 residues. In nucleotides, the CDR3 is TGTGCCAGCAGTTTTCTGACAGTTAATAATTCACCCCTCCACTTT. It is translated as CASSFLTVNNSPLHF.

The CDR3 DNA sequence: TGTGCCATCAGTCTTGGCGAGGAGCTGTTTTTT. It codes for CAISLGEELFF. The V gene is TRBV10-3, the J gene TRBJ2-2; no firm D call. V lost 5 bases to trimming and J lost 10 bases, with 8 bases between them. The CDR3 consists of 11 residues. Germline CDR1 is ENHRY and CDR2 is SYGVKD.

The chain links TRBV6-5 to TRBJ2-3; TRBD2 is a possible D gene (6 bases). V lost 0 bases and J 2 bases, leaving 9 bases between the germline ends. Germline CDR1 is MNHEY and CDR2 is SVGAGI. This CDR3 is 15 amino acids long. The CDR3 coding sequence is TGTGCCAGCAGTTACTCGCGGGGTCACACAGATACGCAGTATTTT. This translates into CASSYSRGHTDTQYF.

This clonotype occurred many times. The rearrangement joins TRBV6-1 to TRBJ2-1; the match to TRBD1 covers 7 bases. Losses at the gene ends were 6 bases for V and 6 bases for J; bases not matched to a gene: 8. This CDR3 comprises 14 residues. Germline CDR1 is MNHNS and CDR2 is SASEGT. The CDR3 DNA is TGTGCCAGCAGGAGACAGGGAGTCTCCAATGAGCAGTTCTTC. As protein: CASRRQGVSNEQFF.

Concerning this clonotype: One end of the junction does not line up with germline, which may come from a read error. The V gene is TRBV6-1, the J gene TRBJ2-3, with D hard to call. CDR1 is MNHNS, CDR2 SASEGT, per germline. This CDR3 comprises 14 residues. The CDR3 sequence is CASSEGLVKETHYF. In DNA form, the CDR3 reads TGTGCCAGCAGTGAAGGACTGGTCAAAGAGACGCACTATTTT.